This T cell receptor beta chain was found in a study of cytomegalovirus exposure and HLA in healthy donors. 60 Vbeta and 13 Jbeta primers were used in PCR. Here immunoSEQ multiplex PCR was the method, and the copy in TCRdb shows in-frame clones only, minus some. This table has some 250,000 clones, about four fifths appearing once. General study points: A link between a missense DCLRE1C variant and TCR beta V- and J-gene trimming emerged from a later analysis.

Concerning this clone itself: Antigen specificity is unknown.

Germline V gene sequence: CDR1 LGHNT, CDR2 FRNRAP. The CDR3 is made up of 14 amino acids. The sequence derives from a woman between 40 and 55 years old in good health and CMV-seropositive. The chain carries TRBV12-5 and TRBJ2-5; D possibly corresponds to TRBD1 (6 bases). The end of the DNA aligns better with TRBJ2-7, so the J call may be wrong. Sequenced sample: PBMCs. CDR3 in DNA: TGTGCTAGTGGTCCAGGTCAGGGGACCTACGAGCAGTACTTC. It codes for CASGPGQGTYEQYF.